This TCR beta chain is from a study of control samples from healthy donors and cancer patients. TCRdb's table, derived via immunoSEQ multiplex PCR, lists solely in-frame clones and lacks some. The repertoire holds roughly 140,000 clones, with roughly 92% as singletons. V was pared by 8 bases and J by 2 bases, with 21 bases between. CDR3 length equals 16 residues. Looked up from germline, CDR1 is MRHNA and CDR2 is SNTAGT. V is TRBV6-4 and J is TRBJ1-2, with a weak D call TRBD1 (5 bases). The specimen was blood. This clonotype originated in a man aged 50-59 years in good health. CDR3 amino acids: CASYRKFNQGNYGYTF. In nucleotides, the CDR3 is TGTGCCAGCTATCGTAAATTTAATCAGGGAAACTATGGCTACACCTTC.